A single sample gave rise to the 29 T cell receptor beta chains below, sequenced in a study of cytomegalovirus exposure and HLA in healthy donors. 13 Jbeta primers and 60 Vbeta primers were used for the PCR. Repertoires were generated with immunoSEQ multiplex PCR, while TCRdb's copy carries only in-frame clones and drops some. The repertoire holds approximately 140,000 clones, with approximately 84% as singletons. Sequencing was carried out using PBMCs. These TCRs come from a woman in her forties in good health and CMV-seronegative.

The genes are TRBV5-1 and TRBJ2-5; 9 bases fit TRBD1. With V trimmed by 3 bases and J by 4 bases, 10 bases remained unmatched. The germline CDR1 and CDR2 sequences are SGHRS and YFSETQ. The CDR3 has 16 residues. DNA for the CDR3: TGCGCCAGCAGCTCAGCCGGGACAGGGAATGGAGAGACCCAGTACTTC. It encodes CASSSAGTGNGETQYF.

The rearrangement joins TRBV6-6 to TRBJ2-7; TRBD2 might be the D (6 bases). The V gene's germline CDR1 is MNHNY and CDR2 SVGAGI (reference sequence). This CDR3 contains 15 residues. The germline V and J ends were trimmed by 2 bases and 2 bases, with 13 bases remaining between them. CDR3 loop: CASSYGLASTYEQYF. In nucleotides, the CDR3 is TGTGCCAGCAGTTACGGGCTAGCGTCCACCTACGAGCAGTACTTC.

This chain joins TRBV16 and TRBJ2-7, with 7 bases matching TRBD2. This CDR3 comprises 14 residues. The trim removed 1 base at V and 5 bases at J, leaving 5 bases unmatched. Germline values: CDR1 KGHSY, CDR2 FQNENV. The CDR3 nucleotides read TGTGCCAGCAGCCAATATCCGGGAGGCAACGAGCAGTACTTC. Translated: CASSQYPGGNEQYF.

This chain connects TRBV11-2 to TRBJ2-5; D is uncertain. The CDR3 consists of 14 residues. CDR1 is SGHAT, CDR2 FQNNGV, per germline. Between the trimmed V and J ends, which lost 5 bases and 5 bases, there was a span of 15 bases. CDR3 in amino acids: CASSIGPAGETQYF. CDR3 nucleotides: TGTGCCAGCAGCATCGGTCCGGCCGGGGAGACCCAGTACTTC.

This chain connects TRBV12-5 to TRBJ2-7; 12 bases are a match to TRBD1. The germline CDR1 and CDR2 sequences are LGHNT and FRNRAP. The CDR3 totals 17 residues. Germline trimming cut 5 bases from V and 3 bases from J; bases unmatched to any gene: 11. The CDR3 here is CASGTTGTGGSVYEQYF. The CDR3 nucleotides read TGTGCTAGTGGTACGACCGGGACAGGGGGCTCAGTCTACGAGCAGTACTTC.

The chain employs TRBV5-4 and TRBJ1-2; 8 nucleotides agree with TRBD1. Germline V gene data show CDR1 as SGHNT and CDR2 as YYREEE (reference sequence). V dropped 4 bases and J dropped 3; count of bases not matched to a gene: 5. CDR3 length equals 14 residues. CDR3 DNA: TGTGCCAGCAGCCGGACAGGGAACTACTATGGCTACACCTTC. This codes for CASSRTGNYYGYTF.

This clone was recorded only once. The V gene is TRBV27, the J gene TRBJ2-3; 7 bases align to TRBD2. Trimming removed 1 base from V and 0 bases from J; junction bases left unmatched: 7. This CDR3 region has 17 residues. CDR1 is MNHEY and CDR2 is SMNVEV in the germline V gene (reference sequence). The CDR3 bases are TGTGCCAGCAGTTTATTAAAGGTGGGAGGGAGCACAGATACGCAGTATTTT. Amino acid sequence: CASSLLKVGGSTDTQYF.

This clone was seen once. The V call is TRBV7-9, the J call TRBJ2-3; a possible D gene is TRBD2 (6 bases). The V end was cut by 5 bases, the J end by 6 bases, with 12 bases between. CDR1 and CDR2 from the germline V gene are SEHNR and FQNEAQ (reference sequence). The CDR3 length is 13 residues. CDR3 amino acids: CASSPGGSDTQYF. The CDR3 nucleotides are TGTGCCAGCAGCCCCGGGGGTTCCGATACGCAGTATTTT.

The chain carries TRBV5-1 and TRBJ2-7, with 7 bases lining up with TRBD1. With V trimmed by 3 bases and J by 4 bases, 4 bases remained unmatched. CDR1 is SGHRS, CDR2 YFSETQ, per germline. The CDR3 loop spans 13 amino acids. DNA of the CDR3: TGCGCCAGCAGCTCGGGACAGATGTACGAGCAGTACTTC. This translates into CASSSGQMYEQYF.

The rearrangement joins TRBV28 to TRBJ1-2; D gene ambiguous. The length of the CDR3 is 11 residues. Trimming took off 5 bases at V and 6 bases at J, with 7 bases between the two ends. The germline V gene has CDR1 MDHEN and CDR2 SYDVKM. The CDR3 reads CASSPGNGYTF. CDR3 bases: TGTGCCAGCAGTCCGGGTAATGGCTACACCTTC.

The J gene is TRBJ2-7, the V gene TRBV14, with 11 bases lining up with TRBD2. Germline V gene data show CDR1 as SGHDN and CDR2 as FVKESK. The V gene end was trimmed by 3 bases and the J gene end by 5 bases; junction bases not matched to a gene: 6. The CDR3 contains 15 residues. CDR3 DNA: TGTGCCAGCAGCCAGGTACTAGCGGGAGTCCACGAGCAGTACTTC. Residues: CASSQVLAGVHEQYF.

The rearrangement links TRBV5-1 to TRBJ1-1; D is possibly TRBD1 (5 bases). V lost 0 bases to trimming and J lost 5 bases, with 11 bases between them. Looked up from germline, CDR1 is SGHRS and CDR2 is YFSETQ. CDR3 size: 14 residues. CDR3 sequence: CASSLGSGLTEAFF. CDR3 nucleotides: TGCGCCAGCAGCTTGGGCTCAGGGCTAACTGAAGCTTTCTTT.

This clone was picked up one time. The genes are TRBV14 and TRBJ2-1, with 7 bases that match TRBD2. The CDR3 has 16 amino acids. The V gene's germline CDR1 is SGHDN and CDR2 FVKESK. Trimming at V came to 0 bases and at J to 7 bases, leaving 9 bases not matched to a gene. CDR3: CASSQELGAGSNEQFF. CDR3 sequence (DNA): TGTGCCAGCAGCCAAGAGCTCGGAGCGGGAAGTAATGAGCAGTTCTTC. The full variable domain, its missing parts supplied by reference TRBV14 and TRBJ2-1, is EAGVTQFPSHSVIEKGQTVTLRCDPISGHDNLYWYRRVMGKEIKFLLHFVKESKQDESGMPNNRFLAERTGGTYSTLKVQPAELEDSGVYFCASSQELGAGSNEQFFGPGTRLTVL.

This clone has only a few counts. The V gene is TRBV7-2, the J gene TRBJ2-7; TRBD1 agrees at 9 bases. The CDR3 has 16 amino acids. V was clipped by 5 bases and J by 4 bases; unmatched bases: 12. Germline-derived CDR1 and CDR2 are SGHTA and FQGNSA. The chain's CDR3 is CASSTGGQGPIYEQYF. The CDR3 DNA sequence: TGTGCCAGCAGCACAGGGGGACAGGGACCGATATACGAGCAGTACTTC.

The CDR3 DNA sequence: TGTGCCAGCAGTGAGTTACCCGGGTGGAACGGTGAGCAGTTCTTC. Translated: CASSELPGWNGEQFF. The rearrangement uses TRBV2 and TRBJ2-1; no clear D gene. The CDR3 extends over 15 amino acids. The V gene lost 3 bases and the J gene lost 9 bases, with 18 bases spanning the gap. The germline V gene encodes CDR1 SNHLY and CDR2 FYNNEI.

The chain employs TRBV29-1 and TRBJ2-5; TRBD2 aligns across 7 bases. Germline V gives CDR1 SQVTM, CDR2 ANQGSEA. With 6 bases clipped from V and 1 base from J, the junction kept 2 bases outside the gene matches. This CDR3 comprises 12 residues. The CDR3 protein is CSVGGFQETQYF. Written as DNA, the CDR3 is TGCAGCGTGGGAGGGTTCCAAGAGACCCAGTACTTC.

The CDR3: CASSLKQGPPETQYF. The CDR3 nucleotides read TGTGCCAGCAGCCTAAAACAGGGTCCCCCAGAGACCCAGTACTTC. The chain carries TRBV14 and TRBJ2-5; D is perhaps TRBD1 (6 bases). Trimming left V 4 bases short and J 4 bases short, with 16 bases between. The CDR3 sequence is 15 residues long. CDR1 and CDR2 from the germline V gene are SGHDN and FVKESK.

As DNA, the CDR3 is TGTGCCAGCAGTTCCTTGACAGCTTTATATGGCTACACCTTC. Translated, it gives CASSSLTALYGYTF. This chain joins TRBV28 and TRBJ1-2, with D maybe TRBD1 (5 bases). The germline CDR1 and CDR2 sequences are MDHEN and SYDVKM. The CDR3 sequence is 14 residues long. Deletions cut 4 bases from V and 5 bases from J, with 14 bases between.

This clone was picked up one time. The genes are TRBV6-1 and TRBJ1-5, with a possible D match to TRBD1 (5 bases). The CDR3 extends over 22 amino acids. V lost 1 base, J lost 0 bases, and 28 bases lay in between. CDR1 and CDR2 from the germline V gene are MNHNS and SASEGT. CDR3 residues: CASSEGNDEPPGILYSNQPQHF. CDR3 DNA sequence: TGTGCCAGCAGTGAAGGGAACGACGAACCTCCAGGGATTCTATATAGCAATCAGCCCCAGCATTTT.

The genes are TRBV2 and TRBJ2-1; the match to TRBD2 covers 10 bases. The CDR3 covers 15 residues. Germline V gene data show CDR1 as SNHLY and CDR2 as FYNNEI. V shed 6 bases and J 4 bases; nucleotides not matched to a gene: 6. CDR3 sequence: CASRTGLAEYNEQFF. CDR3 DNA sequence: TGTGCCAGCAGAACCGGACTAGCGGAGTACAATGAGCAGTTCTTC.

The chain has TRBV7-9 and TRBJ1-1; tentatively, D is TRBD1 (5 bases). The CDR3 is 11 amino acids. CDR1 SEHNR and CDR2 FQNEAQ come from the germline V gene (reference sequence). The CDR3 is CSWQGNTEAFF. The CDR3 DNA is TGTTCCTGGCAGGGGAACACTGAAGCTTTCTTT.

The chain uses TRBV6-6 and TRBJ1-2, with D perhaps matching TRBD1 (6 bases). There are 15 residues in the CDR3. V was cut by 3 bases and J by 8 bases, with 19 bases left in between. The germline gives CDR1 MNHNY, CDR2 SVGAGI (reference sequence). The CDR3 bases are TGTGCCAGCAGTTATGGGCTAAACAGGGAGGGAGGCTACACCTTC. Amino acids: CASSYGLNREGGYTF.

The chain combines TRBV29-1 with TRBJ1-1; D may be TRBD1 (6 bases). V was cut by 0 bases and J by 4 bases, with 9 bases left in between. Germline assignment: CDR1 SQVTM and CDR2 ANQGSEA. The CDR3 extends over 13 amino acids. The CDR3 DNA follows: TGCAGCGTTGAAGACGGACAGACCACTGAAGCTTTCTTT. Its translation is CSVEDGQTTEAFF. Looking up the rest from reference TRBV29-1 and TRBJ1-1 gives the full variable domain: SAVISQKPSRDICQRGTSLTIQCQVDSQVTMMFWYRQQPGQSLTLIATANQGSEATYESGFVIDKFPISRPNLTFSTLTVSNMSPEDSSIYLCSVEDGQTTEAFFGQGTRLTVV.

The chain has TRBV19 and TRBJ2-2, with D tentatively TRBD2 (6 bases). Germline CDR1 and CDR2: LNHDA and SQIVND (reference sequence). This CDR3 has 15 residues. Trimming took 6 bases from V and 3 from J, leaving 14 bases between them. CDR3 nucleotide sequence: TGTGCCAGTAGATTCGGGGGTTTGGACACCGGGGAGCTGTTTTTT. Translating it yields CASRFGGLDTGELFF.

The chain couples TRBV2 to TRBJ2-2; no clear D gene. This CDR3 is 14 amino acids long. Germline CDR1 reads SNHLY; CDR2 reads FYNNEI. The V end lost 2 bases, the J end lost 2 bases, and 6 bases lay between the germline ends. Written as DNA, the CDR3 is TGTGCCAGCAGTGAACTTGGCAACACCGGGGAGCTGTTTTTT. Residues: CASSELGNTGELFF.

The chain is built from TRBV6-5 and TRBJ1-2; perhaps TRBD1 as D (5 bases). CDR3 length: 14 residues. CDR1 and CDR2 (germline): MNHEY, SVGAGI. V was cut by 5 bases and J by 4 bases, with 14 bases left in between. CDR3 region: CASSQPQGGYGYTF. Written as DNA, the CDR3 is TGTGCCAGCAGTCAACCCCAGGGAGGCTATGGCTACACCTTC.

The chain employs TRBV21-1 and TRBJ2-7; the DNA was not compared with TRBD2, the D call given in the table. TRBV21-1 is classified as a pseudogene. CDR3 length: 19 amino acids. The CDR3 reads CASSTKGGTSGSTSYEQYF. In DNA, the CDR3 is TGTGCCAGCAGCACAAAAGGAGGGACTAGCGGGAGTACGTCCTACGAGCAGTACTTC.

This clone was observed a handful of times. A far larger clone lies a single base away; this is likely a read error. For the CDR3, the DNA is TGTGCCAGCAGGTGGGACAAGGCCACTGAAGCTTTCTTT. Amino acid sequence: CASRWDKATEAFF. This chain joins TRBV27 and TRBJ1-1; D is perhaps TRBD1 (6 bases). Germline V lookup: CDR1 MNHEY, CDR2 SMNVEV (reference sequence). This CDR3 has 13 amino acids. The germline V and J ends were trimmed by 6 bases and 4 bases, with 12 bases remaining between them.

This chain links TRBV28 with TRBJ2-1, with 10 positions matching TRBD2. V lost 7 bases to trimming and J lost 3 bases; unmatched junction nucleotides: 15. This CDR3 spans 18 amino acids. Germline lookup yields CDR1 MDHEN and CDR2 SYDVKM. CDR3 sequence (DNA): TGTGCCAGCACCGCGACTAGCGGGTTCTCACCCGACTACAATGAGCAGTTCTTC. Its translation is CASTATSGFSPDYNEQFF.